These 22 T cell receptor beta chains came from one sample sequenced in a study of control samples from healthy donors and cancer patients. Using immunoSEQ multiplex PCR, the repertoire was profiled, and TCRdb retains in-frame clones only, with some absent. The sample consists of about 110,000 clones, 90% of them appearing once. Input material: blood. The receptors shown here come from a human donor in good health. The donor label of this sample is uncertain.

The table lists this clone with a count of one. This chain uses TRBV3-1 (or the pseudogene TRBV3-2) with TRBJ2-5; D may be TRBD1 (6 bases). Germline V lookup: CDR1 LGHDT, CDR2 YNNKEL (reference sequence). The CDR3 is made up of 14 amino acids. The germline V and J ends were trimmed by 2 bases and 4 bases, with 11 bases remaining between them. The chain's CDR3 is CASSQSGGVETQYF. The CDR3, as DNA: TGTGCCAGCAGCCAAAGTGGGGGCGTAGAGACCCAGTACTTC.

V is TRBV28 and J is TRBJ2-7, with D perhaps TRBD2 (5 bases). The CDR3 extends over 12 amino acids. Trimming took 2 bases from V and 6 from J, leaving 8 bases between them. CDR1 is MDHEN and CDR2 is SYDVKM in the germline V gene. The CDR3 here is CASSLLLAEQYF. DNA of the CDR3: TGTGCCAGCAGTTTACTCCTAGCCGAGCAGTACTTC.

V usage is TRBV12-3 or TRBV12-4 and J usage is TRBJ2-1; possible D gene TRBD1, 5 bases. The CDR3 has 13 residues. The V gene lost 0 bases and the J gene lost 15 bases, with 15 bases spanning the gap. CDR3 sequence (DNA): TGTGCCAGCAGTTTAGCGCGGACACAGAAACCGTTCTTC. This translates into CASSLARTQKPFF.

V and J are TRBV12-5 and TRBJ2-5; D unresolved. The CDR3 contains 14 residues. V was shortened by 6 bases and J by 5 bases, with 16 bases between the two germline ends. Germline assignment: CDR1 LGHNT and CDR2 FRNRAP. CDR3 in amino acids: CASGLTGIGETQYF. Here the CDR3 DNA reads TGTGCTAGTGGACTGACGGGCATCGGGGAGACCCAGTACTTC.

This clone has just a few counts. J is TRBJ2-2 and V is TRBV5-4; D uncertain. The CDR3 length is 16 residues. V lost 5 bases to trimming and J lost 1 base, with 15 bases between them. Germline V CDR1 and CDR2: SGHNT, YYREEE (reference sequence). This CDR3 is CASRDGALRNTGELFF. The CDR3, as DNA: TGTGCCAGCAGGGATGGAGCCCTCAGGAACACCGGGGAGCTGTTTTTT.

This clone occurred a few times. The chain couples TRBV3-1 (or the pseudogene TRBV3-2) to TRBJ2-1; a possible D gene is TRBD2 (5 bases). Per the germline V gene, CDR1 is LGHDT and CDR2 is YNNKEL (reference sequence). Trimming took off 0 bases at V and 13 bases at J, with 13 bases between the two ends. The CDR3 length is 13 residues. CDR3 nucleotides: TGTGCCAGCAGCCAAGAACCCGGGCGACTACAGTTCTTC. Its translation: CASSQEPGRLQFF.

This chain uses TRBV7-2 with TRBJ2-3; D gene uncertain. Trimming left V 0 bases short and J 7 bases short, with 8 bases between. Germline values: CDR1 SGHTA, CDR2 FQGNSA. The CDR3 runs to 13 residues. CDR3 region: CASSLALRYTQYF. CDR3 nucleotide sequence: TGTGCCAGCAGCTTAGCTCTGCGGTATACGCAGTATTTT.

The chain couples TRBV14 to TRBJ2-1; 12 bases align to TRBD1. The junction had 21 bases not matched to a gene; V was cut back by 4 bases and J by 5 bases. The length of the CDR3 is 21 residues. Germline assignment: CDR1 SGHDN and CDR2 FVKESK. The CDR3 DNA reads TGTGCCAGCAGCCCCCGACGGGCCGGGACAGGGGGCATTCGAAAGGACAATGAGCAGTTCTTC. This sequence encodes CASSPRRAGTGGIRKDNEQFF. Full variable domain (rest looked up from reference TRBV14 and TRBJ2-1): EAGVTQFPSHSVIEKGQTVTLRCDPISGHDNLYWYRRVMGKEIKFLLHFVKESKQDESGMPNNRFLAERTGGTYSTLKVQPAELEDSGVYFCASSPRRAGTGGIRKDNEQFFGPGTRLTVL.

V and J are TRBV6-1 and TRBJ1-5; D uncertain. The ends were cut back, 2 bases at V and 1 base at J, with 12 bases in the middle. Germline CDR1 is MNHNS and CDR2 is SASEGT. The CDR3 contains 16 residues. The CDR3 nucleotides read TGTGCCAGCAGTGAATTGCGGAGTACGAGCAATCAGCCCCAGCATTTT. Translating gives CASSELRSTSNQPQHF.

The V call is TRBV20-1, the J call TRBJ2-1, with D maybe TRBD1 (6 bases). The V gene's germline CDR1 is DFQATT and CDR2 SNEGSKA (reference sequence). V lost 0 bases to trimming and J lost 16 bases, with 13 bases between them. This CDR3 region has 11 residues. The DNA of the CDR3 is TGCAGTGCTAGAGATAACAGGGAGAACTTCTTC. Protein product: CSARDNRENFF.

The chain carries TRBV19 and TRBJ2-3; maybe TRBD1 (6 bases). Trimming took 2 bases from V and 0 from J, leaving 9 bases between them. Germline CDR1 and CDR2: LNHDA and SQIVND (reference sequence). The CDR3 is 15 residues long. The CDR3 DNA reads TGTGCCAGTAGTATATCAGGGGTGAGCACAGATACGCAGTATTTT. Translation: CASSISGVSTDTQYF.

This clone was seen a handful of times. This chain connects TRBV24-1 to TRBJ1-2, with 9 bases fitting TRBD1. Germline V CDR1 and CDR2: KGHDR, SFDVKD. The CDR3 length is 17 residues. V trimming: 6 bases; J trimming: 3 bases; junction bases outside the gene matches: 13. CDR3 DNA sequence: TGTGCCACCAGTTCAGCCGGGACAGGGAAGTATTACTATGGCTACACCTTC. Its translation is CATSSAGTGKYYYGYTF.

This sequence joins TRBV3-1 (or the pseudogene TRBV3-2) and TRBJ1-2, with TRBD1 matching over 8 bases. Germline assignment: CDR1 LGHDT and CDR2 YNNKEL (reference sequence). The CDR3 has 17 amino acids. The V gene end was trimmed by 7 bases and the J gene end by 5 bases; junction bases not matched to a gene: 18. The DNA of the CDR3 is TGTGCCAGCACCAAAAAATTAGGGTTACAGGGGGTTTATGGCTACACCTTC. Its protein is CASTKKLGLQGVYGYTF.

This chain connects TRBV12-3 or TRBV12-4 to TRBJ1-1; 7 bases are a match to TRBD1. The V segment lost 2 bases and the J segment 5 bases; nucleotides outside the gene matches: 2. The CDR3 is 13 amino acids. In DNA, the CDR3 is TGTGCCAGCAGTTTATACAGGGGAACTGAAGCTTTCTTT. As protein: CASSLYRGTEAFF.

This chain uses TRBV5-1 with TRBJ1-2; D is ambiguous. The CDR3 totals 15 residues. Germline values: CDR1 SGHRS, CDR2 YFSETQ. V was pared by 3 bases and J by 0 bases, with 12 bases between. DNA of the CDR3: TGCGCCAGCAGCTACGAGATGAGTCCTAACTATGGCTACACCTTC. It is translated as CASSYEMSPNYGYTF. Full variable domain (missing parts from reference TRBV5-1 and TRBJ1-2): KAGVTQTPRYLIKTRGQQVTLSCSPISGHRSVSWYQQTPGQGLQFLFEYFSETQRNKGNFPGRFSGRQFSNSRSEMNVSTLELGDSALYLCASSYEMSPNYGYTFGSGTRLTVV.

The chain combines TRBV5-1 with TRBJ1-1; 7 bases line up with TRBD1. The CDR3 is 15 amino acids. Trimming cost V 1 base and J 4 bases; bases outside gene matches: 7. CDR1 is SGHRS, CDR2 YFSETQ, per germline. CDR3 residues: CASSLWDQGGTEAFF. In DNA, the CDR3 is TGCGCCAGCAGCTTGTGGGATCAGGGGGGCACTGAAGCTTTCTTT.

The rearrangement uses TRBV3-1 (or the pseudogene TRBV3-2) and TRBJ2-3; D is possibly TRBD1 (5 bases). The germline V gene encodes CDR1 LGHDT and CDR2 YNNKEL (reference sequence). The V gene lost 5 bases and the J gene lost 2 bases, with 11 bases spanning the gap. This CDR3 spans 14 amino acids. This chain's CDR3 is CASSYGHATDTQYF. In DNA, the CDR3 is TGTGCCAGCAGCTACGGACACGCCACAGATACGCAGTATTTT.

The rearrangement uses TRBV28 and TRBJ1-2; tentatively, D is TRBD1 (5 bases). The CDR3 covers 15 residues. CDR1 MDHEN and CDR2 SYDVKM come from the germline V gene. Trimming removed 6 bases at V and 2 bases at J, with 16 bases between. The chain's CDR3 is CASSQQEAVNYGYTF. The CDR3 DNA reads TGTGCCAGCAGCCAACAGGAGGCAGTGAACTATGGCTACACCTTC.

This chain uses TRBV28 with TRBJ2-1, with TRBD1 as a possible D gene (5 bases). The CDR3 runs 11 residues. CDR1 is MDHEN, CDR2 SYDVKM, per germline. Deletions cut 3 bases from V and 9 bases from J, with 6 bases between. The CDR3 DNA reads TGTGCCAGCAGTTTTAGGGGTGAGCAGTTCTTC. The encoded protein is CASSFRGEQFF.

V gene TRBV2 combines with J gene TRBJ1-5; unclear D gene. The CDR3 loop spans 13 amino acids. Germline V lookup: CDR1 SNHLY, CDR2 FYNNEI. Trimming cost V 3 bases and J 3 bases, with 6 bases left between them. CDR3 residues: CASSDAFNQPQHF. The DNA for the CDR3 is TGTGCCAGCAGTGACGCATTCAATCAGCCCCAGCATTTT.

The chain recombines TRBV5-6 with TRBJ2-2; 7 bases align to TRBD1. The V gene end was trimmed by 0 bases and the J gene end by 3 bases; junction bases not matched to a gene: 2. The CDR3 covers 15 residues. The germline V gene has CDR1 SGHDT and CDR2 YYEEEE. Here the CDR3 reads CASSLARGYTGELFF. The CDR3 nucleotides read TGTGCCAGCAGCTTGGCCAGGGGGTACACCGGGGAGCTGTTTTTT. The whole variable domain, remainder taken from reference TRBV5-6 and TRBJ2-2, is DAGVTQSPTHLIKTRGQQVTLRCSPKSGHDTVSWYQQALGQGPQFIFQYYEEEERQRGNFPDRFSGHQFPNYSSELNVNALLLGDSALYLCASSLARGYTGELFFGEGSRLTVL.

This rearrangement joins TRBV14 to TRBJ1-2; D gene unclear. Between the trimmed V and J ends, which lost 4 bases and 4 bases, there was a span of 10 bases. Germline CDR1 SGHDN, CDR2 FVKESK. This CDR3 is built from 13 residues. The CDR3 loop is CASSPSETYGYTF. CDR3 coding DNA: TGTGCCAGCAGCCCCTCGGAGACCTATGGCTACACCTTC.